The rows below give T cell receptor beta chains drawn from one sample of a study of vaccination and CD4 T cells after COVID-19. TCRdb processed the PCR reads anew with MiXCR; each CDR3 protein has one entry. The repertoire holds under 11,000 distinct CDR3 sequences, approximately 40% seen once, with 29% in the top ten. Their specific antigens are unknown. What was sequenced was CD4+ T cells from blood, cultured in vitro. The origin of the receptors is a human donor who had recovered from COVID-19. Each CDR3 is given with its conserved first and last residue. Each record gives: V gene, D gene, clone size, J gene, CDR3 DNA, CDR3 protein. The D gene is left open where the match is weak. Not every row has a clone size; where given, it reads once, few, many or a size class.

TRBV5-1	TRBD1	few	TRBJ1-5	TGCGCCAGCAGTCCGGGGACAGGGGGCAACAATCAGCCCCAGCATTTT	CASSPGTGGNNQPQHF
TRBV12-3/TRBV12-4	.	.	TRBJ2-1	TGTGCCAGCAGTTTGTCCGGTTCCGATCATGAGCAGTTCTTC	CASSLSGSDHEQFF
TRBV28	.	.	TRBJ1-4	TGTGCCAGCAGAGACAATGAAAAACTGTTTTTT	CASRDNEKLFF
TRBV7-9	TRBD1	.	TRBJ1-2	TGTGCCAGCAGCTTAGCGACAGGGGATGGCTACACCTTC	CASSLATGDGYTF
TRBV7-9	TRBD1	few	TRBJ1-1	TGTGCCAGCAGCTTAGTTTGGGAGGGGGCCAAAGCTTTCTTT	CASSLVWEGAKAFF
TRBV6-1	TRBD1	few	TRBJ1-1	TGTGCCAGCAGAACGGGACAGTGGAACACTGAAGCTTTCTTT	CASRTGQWNTEAFF
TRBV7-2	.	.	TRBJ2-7	TGTGCCAGCAGCCCCTTCTCCTACGAGCAGTACTTC	CASSPFSYEQYF
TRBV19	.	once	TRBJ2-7	TGTGCCAGTAGTATAGATGGGAATTACGAGCAGTACTTC	CASSIDGNYEQYF
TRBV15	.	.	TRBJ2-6	TGTGCCACCAGCAGGAACCATCAAAGCTCTGGGGCCAACGTCCTGACTTTC	CATSRNHQSSGANVLTF
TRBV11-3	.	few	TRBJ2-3	TGTGCCAGCAGCTCGGGGGCGAGGACCACAGATACGCAGTATTTT	CASSSGARTTDTQYF
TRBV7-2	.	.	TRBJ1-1	TGTGCCAGCAGCTTAACGATGAACACTGAAGCTTTCTTT	CASSLTMNTEAFF
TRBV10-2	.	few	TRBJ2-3	TGCGCCAGCAGTGAGCCCCTCCTATTCGCAGATACGCAGTATTTT	CASSEPLLFADTQYF
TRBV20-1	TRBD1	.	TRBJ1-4	TGCAGTGCTAAGGGACAGGGTAATGAAAAACTGTTTTTT	CSAKGQGNEKLFF
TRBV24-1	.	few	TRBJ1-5	TGTGCCACCAGTGACCCGGACGGGAATCAGCCCCAGCATTTT	CATSDPDGNQPQHF
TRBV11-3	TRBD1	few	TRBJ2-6	TGTGCCAGCAGCCCTCGCCAGGGACAGATCTCTGGGGCCAACGTCCTGACTTTC	CASSPRQGQISGANVLTF
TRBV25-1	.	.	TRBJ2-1	TGTGCCAGCAGTGAACCGTCGACGGGACCCCAACCGTACAATGAGCAGTTCTTC	CASSEPSTGPQPYNEQFF
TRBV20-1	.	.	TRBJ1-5	TGCAGTGCTAGTGGTAATGCACGAGATCAGCCCCAGCATTTT	CSASGNARDQPQHF
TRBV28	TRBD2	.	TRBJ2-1	TGTGCCAGCAGTTTTCTAGCGGGATCCATTTACAATGAGCAGTTCTTC	CASSFLAGSIYNEQFF